This T cell receptor beta chain was identified in a study of blood T cells in healthy people across ages (dated by TCRdb to the mid-2010s). Concerning the study at large: Template switching captured roughly one uniquely barcoded TCR beta cDNA molecule per two T cells in model experiments. To avoid experimental bias, donors of different ages were randomly spread across the sequencing lanes. The study analyzed two additional independent replicas of 1 million unique cDNA reads from the same blood draw for two donors, one aged 18 to 30 and one aged 80 or older. The donors were divided into four age groups: young (average around 17 years), middle-aged (over 35), aged (under 70) and long-lived (around 87). To track age-related changes in TCR beta repertoire diversity, the study relied on deep sequencing normalized with unique cDNA molecular identifiers.

Note on this clonotype: What this receptor recognizes is not known. Base qualities are not at hand, and no much larger clone is one base apart.

The donors were roughly 39 Caucasian individuals from Russia, aged 6 to 90 years, who were systemically healthy. About 9.6 milliliters of peripheral blood were collected from each donor into EDTA-treated Vacutainer tubes. PBMCs were isolated by Ficoll-Paque density-gradient centrifugation, with at least 7 million obtained per sample. Trizol reagent was used to extract total RNA from the PBMCs, yielding at least 6 micrograms per sample. Naive CD45RAhigh/CD27high T cell percentages were measured by flow cytometry on a PBMC aliquot from every donor. Libraries were constructed by 5' RACE. The sequencer listed for this sample is Illumina HiSeq 2500. A second PCR of roughly 7 to 11 cycles was performed with a sample-barcoded 5' primer and a J-beta primer mix. Each TCR beta cDNA molecule received a unique molecular identifier from a template-switch 5' adaptor carrying 12 random nucleotides. At least 3 million CDR3-containing paired-end reads were obtained from each sample. All of the RNA was converted into first-strand cDNA using the Mint cDNA synthesis kit, with a TRBC-specific oligonucleotide serving as the primer. All cDNA was treated with uracil-DNA glycosylase and then went through a first 18-cycle PCR with the universal primers M1SS and BC2_uni_R. Per the authors' processing: Each sample was normalized by randomly selecting 1 million high-quality reads, each carrying a distinct molecular identifier. Instead of being binned into consensus sequences, reads with shared molecular identifiers were discarded. CDR3 identification, clonotype clustering and error correction used MiTCR with a Q25 quality threshold and the strictest error-elimination algorithm. A nonparametric unseen species model using Euler transformation provided a lower-bound estimate of total TCR beta diversity. TCRdb reprocessing: public reads trimmed at Q25 with fastp, clones called with MiXCR, in-frame beta chains kept. Each CDR3 protein gets just one entry, which takes the most common genes and DNA from the rows behind it. The authors' filters were not applied to this entry. The sample yields roughly 1.5 million distinct CDR3 sequences; 42% were counted once. About 4% of the sample is held by the ten biggest clonotypes.

Summary of the overall study and its limitations: Observed TCR beta diversity correlated strongly with the percentage of naive T cells measured by flow cytometry. Observed TCR beta diversity per million T cells fell roughly linearly with age, and a significant reduction was already apparent by age around 40. Since profiling was done on bulk unsorted PBMCs, naive and antigen-experienced compartments could not be conclusively compared. Because donor CMV infection status was unknown, age-related changes in expanded clonotypes were potentially confounded. Compared with the aged group, the long-lived group had more naive CD4+ T cells, fewer expanded clones and increased TCR diversity, suggesting age selection. Total diversity estimates from one million sequenced T cells were considered lower bounds and underestimates.

The sequence was collected from a woman aged 18-29 years in good health. Sample: blood.

The DNA sequence is as follows: TGTGCCAGCAGTATAGACAGAAAGCGAGATACGCAGTATTTT. The translation is CASSIDRKRDTQYF. The rearrangement combines TRBV12-3 or TRBV12-4 with TRBJ2-3; TRBD1 could be the D gene, as 5 bases match. V is clipped by 5 bases and J by 5 bases, and the sequence between their germline boundaries is 14 bases long. From its cysteine to its phenylalanine, the CDR3 spans 14 amino acids. Only the CDR3 region is kept as DNA, spanning 42 bases read in frame from base 1.